The T cell receptor beta chain described here comes from a study of OX40 agonist ivuxolimab in advanced cancers. Study details: Ivuxolimab was administered intravenously to patients at 0.01 to 10 mg/kg every 2 weeks. Enrolled patients in dose escalation had cancers that were hepatocellular carcinoma, melanoma, renal cell or head and neck cancer.

Profiling relied on immunoSEQ multiplex PCR, and the TCRdb table lists in-frame clones only, not all of them. Of about 80,000 clones in the sample, more than 80% were seen once. In germline, CDR1 is SGHTA, CDR2 FQGNSA. V was clipped by 5 bases and J by 6 bases; unmatched bases: 10. The CDR3 is 14 amino acids. The receptor was isolated from an adult with an advanced solid tumor such as melanoma, head and neck, liver or kidney cancer. V and J are TRBV7-2 and TRBJ2-7; 7 positions match TRBD1. This specimen consisted of CD4+ or CD8+ T cells sorted from blood, obtained in a trial of the OX40 agonist ivuxolimab. Here the CDR3 DNA reads TGTGCCAGCAGCAACCGACAGGGATCCGGCGAGCAGTACTTC. It encodes CASSNRQGSGEQYF.